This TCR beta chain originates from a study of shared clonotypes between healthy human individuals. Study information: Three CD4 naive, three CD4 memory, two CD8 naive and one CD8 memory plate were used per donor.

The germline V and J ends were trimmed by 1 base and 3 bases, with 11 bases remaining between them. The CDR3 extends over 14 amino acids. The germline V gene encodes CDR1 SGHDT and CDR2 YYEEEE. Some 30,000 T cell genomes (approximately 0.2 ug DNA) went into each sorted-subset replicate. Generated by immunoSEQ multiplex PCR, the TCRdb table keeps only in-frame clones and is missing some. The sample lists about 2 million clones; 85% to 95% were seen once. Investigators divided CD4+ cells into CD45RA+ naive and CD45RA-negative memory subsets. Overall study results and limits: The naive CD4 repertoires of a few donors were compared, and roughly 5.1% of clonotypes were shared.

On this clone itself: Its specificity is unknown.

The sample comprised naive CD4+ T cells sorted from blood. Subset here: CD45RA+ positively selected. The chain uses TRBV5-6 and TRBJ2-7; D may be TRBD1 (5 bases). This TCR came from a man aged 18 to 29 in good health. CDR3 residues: CASSLLTVGYEQYF. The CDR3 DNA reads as TGTGCCAGCAGCTTGTTGACAGTAGGCTACGAGCAGTACTTC.